This T cell receptor beta chain was captured by sequencing in a study of blood T cell repertoires in COVID-19 (dated by TCRdb to the early 2020s). Looking at the study overall: Collaborator samples came from the United States, Italy and Spain and covered acute and convalescent phases of COVID-19. The prospective study material was composed of cDNA or gDNA derived from T cells, B-cell-depleted T cells, or PBMCs. The dataset comprised deeply sampled blood TCRbeta repertoires from subjects exposed to, actively infected with, or recovered from COVID-19. The repertoires were released in a freely available public database meant as a resource for research on the immune response to SARS-CoV-2. The samples were drawn from two sources: the first 160 participants of the ongoing ImmuneRACE study, and some 1,300 subjects contributed by 6 global collaborators. A de-identified subject ID, COVID-19 status, age in years and sex were almost always included in the sample metadata. Where HLA class I and class II types were available, the types were taken from metadata supplied by the sample provider, not from assay-based typing.

The germline V gene encodes CDR1 MDHEN and CDR2 SYDVKM. Taken from cysteine to phenylalanine, the CDR3 has 14 residues. Solely the CDR3 DNA is kept, with 42 bases framed from the first base. V is reduced by 5 bases and J by 2 bases, leaving a spacing of 12 bases between them. Each collaborating institution followed its own protocols to collect whole blood in K2EDTA tubes. For TCRbeta analysis, collaborators shipped samples in one of three forms: frozen whole blood, isolated PBMCs, or DNA extracted from either of those sample types. TCRbeta CDR3 regions were amplified from genomic DNA by means of the immunoSEQ Assay, a bias-controlled multiplex PCR. In the paper's pipeline: The number of nucleated cells in each sample was estimated by amplification of reference gene primers within the assay. To quantify the absolute abundance of each unique TCRbeta CDR3 rearrangement, sequence reads were collapsed and filtered. For each sample, productive Simpson clonality was calculated by taking the square root of Simpson's diversity index across productive rearrangements. As stored in TCRdb, this immuneACCESS dataset retains in-frame rearrangements with V and J assigned. A fraction of the clones does not appear; measured against another copy, unresolved V genes explain less than half of the discrepancy, and the remainder lacks a known reason. That table furnishes V, J and clone size, whereas the DNA furnished D and trimming. Present in this sample are about 160,000 clones, just under 95% of which were seen just once. The ten largest clones take up under 5% of the sample.

General findings and caveats noted by the study authors: The amount of clinical and demographic metadata varied by source and participant and was provided uncurated.

As regards this clone: The clone's antigen remains unknown. Per-base qualities were not stored, and no clone one base away is much larger.

The sequence links TRBV28 to TRBJ1-2, and TRBD1 may be the D gene, going by 6 matching bases. This receptor was identified in a woman aged 45-60 years with acute or convalescent COVID-19. The specimen was peripheral blood. The bases read TGTGCCAGCAGTCCCTGGACAGAAAACTATGGCTACACCTTC. It translates as CASSPWTENYGYTF.